This TCR beta chain is drawn from a study of blood T cell repertoires in COVID-19. Whole-study context: Specimens from acute and convalescent COVID-19 originated in the United States, Italy and Spain.

V gave up 5 bases and J gave up 4 bases, with 12 bases separating them. The germline CDR1 and CDR2 sequences are SEHNR and FQNEAQ (reference sequence). The CDR3 spans 14 residues. Original handling: Reference gene primers were amplified, and this amplification served to estimate nucleated cell counts. The repertoire was sequenced with immunoSEQ multiplex PCR; TCRdb's copy has only in-frame clones and lacks some. D and trimming were read from the DNA, whereas the V and J calls and clone size are those reported in that table. The sample has over 150,000 clones; roughly four fifths are singletons. This sequence originates from a man between 65 and 85 years old with active or convalescent COVID-19. The chain joins TRBV7-9 to TRBJ1-3; possible D gene TRBD1, 6 bases. The material sequenced was peripheral blood. The CDR3 sequence is CASSPQGFGNTIYF. The CDR3 coding sequence is TGTGCCAGCAGCCCTCAGGGGTTCGGAAACACCATATATTTT.